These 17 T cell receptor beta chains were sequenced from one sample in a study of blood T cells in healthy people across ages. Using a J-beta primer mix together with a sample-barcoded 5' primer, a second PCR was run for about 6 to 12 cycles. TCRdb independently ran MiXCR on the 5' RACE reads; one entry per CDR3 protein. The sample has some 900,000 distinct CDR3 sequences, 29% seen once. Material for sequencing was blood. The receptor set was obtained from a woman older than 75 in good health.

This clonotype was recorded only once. CDR3 sequence (DNA): TGTGCCAGCAGTTTCGGCAGCCTGAGCGCAGATGCGGAATATTTT. Its translation: CASSFGSLSADAEYF. The chain couples TRBV12-3 or TRBV12-4 to TRBJ2-3; D gene ambiguous. The CDR3 is 15 amino acids. V lost 3 bases and J 15 bases, leaving 25 bases between the germline ends.

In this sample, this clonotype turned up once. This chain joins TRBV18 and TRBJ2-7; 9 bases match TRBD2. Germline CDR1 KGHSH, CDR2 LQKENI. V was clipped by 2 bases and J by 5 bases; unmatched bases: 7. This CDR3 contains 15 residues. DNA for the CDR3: TGTGCCAGCTCACCAGGGAGCGGGGGGATAAACGAGCAGTACTTC. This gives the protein CASSPGSGGINEQYF. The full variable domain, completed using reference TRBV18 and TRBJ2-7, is NAGVMQNPRHLVRRRGQEARLRCSPMKGHSHVYWYRQLPEEGLKFMVYLQKENIIDESGMPKERFSAEFPKEGPSILRIQQVVRGDSAAYFCASSPGSGGINEQYFGPGTRLTVT.

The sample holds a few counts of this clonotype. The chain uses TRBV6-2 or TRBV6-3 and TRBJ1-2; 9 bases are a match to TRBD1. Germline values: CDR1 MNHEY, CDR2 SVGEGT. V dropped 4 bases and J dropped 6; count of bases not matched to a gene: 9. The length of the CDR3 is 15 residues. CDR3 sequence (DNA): TGTGCCAGCAGTTGGCCGGGACAGGGTACGGATGGCTACACCTTC. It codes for CASSWPGQGTDGYTF.

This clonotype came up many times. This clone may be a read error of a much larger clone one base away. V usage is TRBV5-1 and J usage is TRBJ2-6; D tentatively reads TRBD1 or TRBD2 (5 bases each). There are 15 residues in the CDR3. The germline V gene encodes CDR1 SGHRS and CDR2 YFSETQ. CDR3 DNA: TGCGCCAGCAGCTTGGACGGGGCTGGGGCCAACGTCCGGACTTTC. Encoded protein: CASSLDGAGANVRTF.

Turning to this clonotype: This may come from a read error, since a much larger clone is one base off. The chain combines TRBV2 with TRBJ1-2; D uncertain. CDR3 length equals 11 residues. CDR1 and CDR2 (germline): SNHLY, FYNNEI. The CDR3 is CAGSPLWGYTF. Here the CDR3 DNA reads TGTGCCGGCAGCCCGCTGTGGGGCTACACCTTC. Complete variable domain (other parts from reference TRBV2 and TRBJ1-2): EPEVTQTPSHQVTQMGQEVILRCVPISNHLYFYWYRQILGQKVEFLVSFYNNEISEKSEIFDDQFSVERPDGSNFTLKIRSTKLEDSAMYFCAGSPLWGYTFGSGTRLTVV.

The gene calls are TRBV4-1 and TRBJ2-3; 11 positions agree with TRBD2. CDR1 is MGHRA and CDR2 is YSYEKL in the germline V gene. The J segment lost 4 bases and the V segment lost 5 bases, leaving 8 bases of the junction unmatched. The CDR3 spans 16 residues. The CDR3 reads CASSERLAGSADTQYF. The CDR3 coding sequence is TGCGCCAGCAGCGAGAGACTAGCGGGGAGCGCAGATACGCAGTATTTT.

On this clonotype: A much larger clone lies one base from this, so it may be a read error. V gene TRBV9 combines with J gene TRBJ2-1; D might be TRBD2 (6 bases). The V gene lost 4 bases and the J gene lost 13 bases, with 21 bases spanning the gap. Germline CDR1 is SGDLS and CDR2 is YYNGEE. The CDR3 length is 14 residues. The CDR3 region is CASSPRTPGETQFF. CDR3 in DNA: TGTGCCAGCAGCCCGAGGACACCGGGAGAGACCCAGTTCTTC.

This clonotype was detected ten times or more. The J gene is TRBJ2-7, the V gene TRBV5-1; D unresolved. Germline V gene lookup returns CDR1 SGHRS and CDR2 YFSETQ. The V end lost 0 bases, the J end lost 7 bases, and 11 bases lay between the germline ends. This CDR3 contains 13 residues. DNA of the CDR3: TGCGCCAGCAGCTTGGAGGGTAATCGGGAGCAGTACTTC. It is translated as CASSLEGNREQYF. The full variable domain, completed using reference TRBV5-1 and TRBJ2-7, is KAGVTQTPRYLIKTRGQQVTLSCSPISGHRSVSWYQQTPGQGLQFLFEYFSETQRNKGNFPGRFSGRQFSNSRSEMNVSTLELGDSALYLCASSLEGNREQYFGPGTRLTVT.

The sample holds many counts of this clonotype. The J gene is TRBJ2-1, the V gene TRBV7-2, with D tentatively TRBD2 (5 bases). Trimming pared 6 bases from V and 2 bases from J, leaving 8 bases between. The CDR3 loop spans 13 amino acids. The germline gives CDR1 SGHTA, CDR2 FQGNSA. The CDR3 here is CASSPGTYNEQFF. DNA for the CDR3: TGTGCCAGCAGTCCGGGGACCTACAATGAGCAGTTCTTC. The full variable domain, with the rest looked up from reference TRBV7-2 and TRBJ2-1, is GAGVSQSPSNKVTEKGKDVELRCDPISGHTALYWYRQSLGQGLEFLIYFQGNSAPDKSGLPSDRFSAERTGGSVSTLTIQRTQQEDSAVYLCASSPGTYNEQFFGPGTRLTVL.

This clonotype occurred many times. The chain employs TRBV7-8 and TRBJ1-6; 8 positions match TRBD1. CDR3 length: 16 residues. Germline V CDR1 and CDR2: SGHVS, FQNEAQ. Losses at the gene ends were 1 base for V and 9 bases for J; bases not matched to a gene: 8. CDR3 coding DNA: TGTGCCAGCAGCTTAGACCGACAGGGGATTAGTTCACCCCTCCACTTT. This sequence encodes CASSLDRQGISSPLHF. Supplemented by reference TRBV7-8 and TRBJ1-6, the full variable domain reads GAGVSQSPRYKVAKRGQDVALRCDPISGHVSLFWYQQALGQGPEFLTYFQNEAQLDKSGLPSDRFFAERPEGSVSTLKIQRTQQEDSAVYLCASSLDRQGISSPLHFGNGTRLTVT.

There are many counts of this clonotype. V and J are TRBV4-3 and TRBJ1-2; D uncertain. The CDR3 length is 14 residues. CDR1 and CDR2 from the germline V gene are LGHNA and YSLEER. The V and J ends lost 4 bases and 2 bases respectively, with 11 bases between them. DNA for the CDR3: TGCGCCAGCAGCCCCGAAAGGAGGAACTATGGCTACACCTTC. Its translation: CASSPERRNYGYTF.

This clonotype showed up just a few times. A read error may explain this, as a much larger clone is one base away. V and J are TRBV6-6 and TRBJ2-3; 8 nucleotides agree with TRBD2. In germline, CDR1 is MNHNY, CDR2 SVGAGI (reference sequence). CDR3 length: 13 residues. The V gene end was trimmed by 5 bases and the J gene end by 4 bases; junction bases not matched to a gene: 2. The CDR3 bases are TGTGCCAGCAGTAAACTAGCGGCAGATACGCAGTATTTT. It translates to CASSKLAADTQYF.

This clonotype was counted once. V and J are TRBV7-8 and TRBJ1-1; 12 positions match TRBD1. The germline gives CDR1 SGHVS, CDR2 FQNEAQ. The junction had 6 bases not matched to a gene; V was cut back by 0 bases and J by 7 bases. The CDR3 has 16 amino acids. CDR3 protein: CASSLAGDRGLGEAFF. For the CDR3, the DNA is TGTGCCAGCAGCTTAGCCGGGGACAGGGGGCTGGGTGAAGCTTTCTTT.

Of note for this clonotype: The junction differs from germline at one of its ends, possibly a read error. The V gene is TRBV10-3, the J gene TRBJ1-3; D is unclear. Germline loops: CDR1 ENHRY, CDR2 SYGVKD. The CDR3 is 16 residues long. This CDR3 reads CAISAQELLSGNTIYF. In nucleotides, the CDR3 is TGTGCCATTAGTGCTCAGGAATTGCTCTCTGGAAACACCATATATTTT.

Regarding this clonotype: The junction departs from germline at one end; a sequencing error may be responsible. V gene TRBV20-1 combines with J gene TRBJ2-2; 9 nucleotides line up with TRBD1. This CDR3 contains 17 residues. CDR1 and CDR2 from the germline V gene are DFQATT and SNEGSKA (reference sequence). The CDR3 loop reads CSARAPGQGSFTGERFF. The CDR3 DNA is TGCAGTGCTAGGGCGCCGGGACAGGGATCATTCACCGGGGAGCGGTTTTTT.

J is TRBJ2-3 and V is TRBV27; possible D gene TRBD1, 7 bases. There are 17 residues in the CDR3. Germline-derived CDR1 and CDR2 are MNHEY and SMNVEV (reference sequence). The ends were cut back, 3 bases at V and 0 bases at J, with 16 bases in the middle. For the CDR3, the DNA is TGTGCCAGCAGTTTCTCAGGGGGGAGCGGGAGCACAGATACGCAGTATTTT. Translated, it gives CASSFSGGSGSTDTQYF.

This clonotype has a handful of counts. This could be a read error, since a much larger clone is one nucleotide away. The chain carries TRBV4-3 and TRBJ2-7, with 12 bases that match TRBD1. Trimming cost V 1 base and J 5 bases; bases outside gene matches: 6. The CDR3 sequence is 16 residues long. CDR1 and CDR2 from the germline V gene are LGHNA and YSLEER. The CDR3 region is CASSQGAGTGGNEQYF. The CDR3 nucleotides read TGCGCCAGCAGCCAAGGAGCCGGGACAGGGGGCAACGAGCAGTACTTC.